The clone carrying this TCR beta chain was seen a handful of times. What it binds is unknown. Recent vaccinations or acute infections were absent in the healthy HIV-negative adult donors. The CDR3 is 11 amino acids. Germline V CDR1 and CDR2: SNHLY, FYNNEI. The ends were cut back, 3 bases at V and 5 bases at J, with 5 bases in the middle. The source of the sample is a study of shared clonotypes between healthy human individuals. Overall study results and limits: Only blood was sampled, and tissue TCR repertoires likely differ from blood ones.

PBMC DNA, left unsorted, was sequenced on ten immunoSEQ deep assay plates. Repertoires were generated with immunoSEQ multiplex PCR, while TCRdb's copy carries only in-frame clones and drops some. Among some 470,000 clones listed, roughly four fifths were seen once. The material sequenced was PBMCs. The genes are TRBV2 and TRBJ2-7; no clear D gene. The receptor comes from a woman aged 40 to 49 in good health. Some clones in this sample may be carry-over from other donors' samples. CDR3 residues: CASSEVDEQYF. The CDR3 nucleotides read TGTGCCAGCAGTGAGGTAGACGAGCAGTACTTC.